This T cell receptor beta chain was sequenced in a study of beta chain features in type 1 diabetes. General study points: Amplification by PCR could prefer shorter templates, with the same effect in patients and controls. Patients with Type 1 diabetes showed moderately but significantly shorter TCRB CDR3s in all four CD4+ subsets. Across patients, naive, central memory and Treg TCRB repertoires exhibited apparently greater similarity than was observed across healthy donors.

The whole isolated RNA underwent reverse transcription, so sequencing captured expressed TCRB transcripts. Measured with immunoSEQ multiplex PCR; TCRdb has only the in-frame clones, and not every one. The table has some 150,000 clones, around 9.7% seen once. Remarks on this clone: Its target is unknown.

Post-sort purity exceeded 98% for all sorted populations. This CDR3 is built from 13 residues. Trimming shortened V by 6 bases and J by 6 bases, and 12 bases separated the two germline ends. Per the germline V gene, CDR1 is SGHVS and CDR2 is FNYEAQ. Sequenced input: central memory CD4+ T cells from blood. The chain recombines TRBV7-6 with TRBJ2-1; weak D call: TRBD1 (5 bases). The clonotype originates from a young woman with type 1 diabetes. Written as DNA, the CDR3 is TGTGCCAGCAGTCTTAATAGGGGCAATGAGCAGTTCTTC. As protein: CASSLNRGNEQFF.